This T cell receptor (beta chain) emerged from a study of shared clonotypes between healthy human individuals. Study observations and caveats: Sequencing of the sorted subsets was shown by rarefaction to be incomplete despite large depth.

As to this clone: What it binds is unknown.

The junction had 9 bases not matched to a gene; V was cut back by 4 bases and J by 3 bases. Germline loops: CDR1 MDHEN, CDR2 SYDVKM. CDR3 size: 15 residues. Each sample came from a Caucasian adult donor living in Nashville, Tennessee. TCRdb's copy holds only in-frame clones and misses some; the assay was immunoSEQ multiplex PCR. Seen here are millions of clones, roughly 95% observed once, and the top ten hold more than 0.1%. This TCR was recovered from a man in his late teens or twenties in good health. The rearrangement uses TRBV28 and TRBJ2-7, with 7 nucleotides matching TRBD1. The sequenced material came from naive CD4+ T cells sorted from blood. Subset denoted: CD45RA+ positively selected. The CDR3 sequence is CASSSNRGLLYEQYF. In nucleotides, the CDR3 is TGTGCCAGCAGTTCCAACAGGGGTCTTCTCTACGAGCAGTACTTC.